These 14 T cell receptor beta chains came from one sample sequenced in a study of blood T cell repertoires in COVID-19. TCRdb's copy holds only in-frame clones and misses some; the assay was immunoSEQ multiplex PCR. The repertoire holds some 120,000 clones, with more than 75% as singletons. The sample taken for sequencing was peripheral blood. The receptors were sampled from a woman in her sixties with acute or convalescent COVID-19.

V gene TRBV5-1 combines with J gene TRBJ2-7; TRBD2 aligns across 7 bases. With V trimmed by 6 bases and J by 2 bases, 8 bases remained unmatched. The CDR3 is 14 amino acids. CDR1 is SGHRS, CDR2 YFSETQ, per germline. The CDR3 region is CASKLREATYEQYV. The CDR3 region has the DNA TGCGCCAGCAAACTCCGGGAGGCGACCTACGAGCAGTACGTC.

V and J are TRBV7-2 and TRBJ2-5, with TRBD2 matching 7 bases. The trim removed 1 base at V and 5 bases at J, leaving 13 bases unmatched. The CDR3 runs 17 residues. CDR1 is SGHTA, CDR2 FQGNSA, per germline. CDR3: CASSLVGSRSGQETQYF. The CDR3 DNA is TGTGCCAGCAGCTTAGTGGGGAGTCGTAGCGGGCAGGAGACCCAGTACTTC.

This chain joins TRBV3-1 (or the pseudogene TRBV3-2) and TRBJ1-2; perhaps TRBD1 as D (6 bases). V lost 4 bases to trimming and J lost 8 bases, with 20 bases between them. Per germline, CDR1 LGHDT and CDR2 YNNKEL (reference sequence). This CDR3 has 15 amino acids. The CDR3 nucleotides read TGTGCCAGCAGCCCCGGAGGGGGGGGCGCGAGGGGCTACACCTTC. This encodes CASSPGGGGARGYTF.

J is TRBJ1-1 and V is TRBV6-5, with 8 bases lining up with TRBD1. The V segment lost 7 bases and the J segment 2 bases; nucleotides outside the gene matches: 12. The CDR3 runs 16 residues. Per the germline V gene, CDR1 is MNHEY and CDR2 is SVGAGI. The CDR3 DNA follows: TGTGCCAGCAACTACTCGCCGGGACAGGCTAACACTGAAGCTTTCTTT. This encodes CASNYSPGQANTEAFF.

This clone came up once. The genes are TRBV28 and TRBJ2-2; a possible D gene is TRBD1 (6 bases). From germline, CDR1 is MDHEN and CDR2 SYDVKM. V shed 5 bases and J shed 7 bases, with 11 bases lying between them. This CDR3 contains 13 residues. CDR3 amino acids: CASSGGLGGELFF. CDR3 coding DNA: TGTGCCAGCAGTGGGGGCCTCGGCGGGGAGCTGTTTTTT.

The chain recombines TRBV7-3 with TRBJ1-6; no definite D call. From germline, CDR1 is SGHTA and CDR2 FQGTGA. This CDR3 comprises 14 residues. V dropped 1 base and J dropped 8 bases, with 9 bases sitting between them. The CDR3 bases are TGTGCCAGCAGCTTAAGGGCCGGGGATTCACCCCTCCACTTT. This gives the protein CASSLRAGDSPLHF.

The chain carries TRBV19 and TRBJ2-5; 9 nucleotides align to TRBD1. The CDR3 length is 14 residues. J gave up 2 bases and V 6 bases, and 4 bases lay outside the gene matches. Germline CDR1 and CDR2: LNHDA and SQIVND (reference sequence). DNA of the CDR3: TGTGCCAGTAGCACAGGGGGCCGGCAAGAGACCCAGTACTTC. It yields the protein CASSTGGRQETQYF.

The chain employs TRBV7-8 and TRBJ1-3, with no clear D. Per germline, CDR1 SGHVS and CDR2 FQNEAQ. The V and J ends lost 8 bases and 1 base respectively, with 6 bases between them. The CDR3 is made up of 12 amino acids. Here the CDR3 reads CASSQSGNTIYF. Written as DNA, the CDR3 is TGTGCCAGCTCCCAATCTGGAAACACCATATATTTT.

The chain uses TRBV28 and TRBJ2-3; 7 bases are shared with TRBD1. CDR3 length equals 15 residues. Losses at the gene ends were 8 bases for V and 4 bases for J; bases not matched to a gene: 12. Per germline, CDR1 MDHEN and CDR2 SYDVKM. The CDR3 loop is CASYPLRRGSDTQYF. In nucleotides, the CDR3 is TGTGCCAGCTACCCCCTTCGCAGGGGGTCAGATACGCAGTATTTT.

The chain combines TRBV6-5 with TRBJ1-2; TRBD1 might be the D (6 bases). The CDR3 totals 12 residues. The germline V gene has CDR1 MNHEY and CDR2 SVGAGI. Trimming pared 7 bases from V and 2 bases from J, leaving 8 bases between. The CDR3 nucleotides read TGTGCCAGCATGACAGGAAACTATGGCTACACCTTC. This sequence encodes CASMTGNYGYTF.

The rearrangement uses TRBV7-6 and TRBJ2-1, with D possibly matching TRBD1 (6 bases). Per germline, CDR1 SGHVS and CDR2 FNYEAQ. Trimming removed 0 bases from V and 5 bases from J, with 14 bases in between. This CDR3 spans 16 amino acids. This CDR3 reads CASSLAGRGINNEQFF. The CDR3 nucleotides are TGTGCCAGCAGCTTAGCGGGCAGGGGAATTAACAATGAGCAGTTCTTC.

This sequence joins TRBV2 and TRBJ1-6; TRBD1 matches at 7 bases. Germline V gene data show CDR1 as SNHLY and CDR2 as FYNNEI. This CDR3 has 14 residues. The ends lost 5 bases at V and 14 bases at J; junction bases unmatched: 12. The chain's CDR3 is CASSKRQGVVSLHF. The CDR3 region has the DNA TGTGCCAGCAGTAAAAGGCAGGGGGTAGTCTCCCTCCACTTT.

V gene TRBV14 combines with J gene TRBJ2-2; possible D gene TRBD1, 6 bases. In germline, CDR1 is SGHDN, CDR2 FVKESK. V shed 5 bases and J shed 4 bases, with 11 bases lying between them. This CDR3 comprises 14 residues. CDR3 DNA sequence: TGTGCCAGCAGCTTTACAGGGATCACCGGGGAGCTGTTTTTT. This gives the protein CASSFTGITGELFF.

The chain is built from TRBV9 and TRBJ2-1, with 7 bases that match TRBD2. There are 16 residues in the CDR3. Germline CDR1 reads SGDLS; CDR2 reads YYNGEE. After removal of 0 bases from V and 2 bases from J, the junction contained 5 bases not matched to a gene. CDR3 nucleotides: TGTGCCAGCAGCGTAGTATCTAGCGGCGCCTACAATGAGCAGTTCTTC. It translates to CASSVVSSGAYNEQFF.